A single sample gave rise to the 4 T cell receptor beta chains below, sequenced in a study of cytomegalovirus exposure and HLA in healthy donors. In the PCR, 60 Vbeta and 13 Jbeta primers were used. Sequencing used immunoSEQ multiplex PCR; TCRdb keeps in-frame clones, though not all of them. Of some 180,000 clones in the sample, around 74% were seen once. The sample consisted of PBMCs. The receptors shown here come from a male donor in good health and CMV-seronegative.

The rearrangement links TRBV7-9 to TRBJ1-3, with D maybe TRBD1 (6 bases). Trimming pared 1 base from V and 3 bases from J, leaving 13 bases between. Germline V lookup: CDR1 SEHNR, CDR2 FQNEAQ (reference sequence). There are 16 residues in the CDR3. CDR3 sequence (DNA): TGTGCCAGCAGCTTAGATCAGGGGTTCTTTGGAAACACCATATATTTT. Its translation: CASSLDQGFFGNTIYF. Filled out from reference TRBV7-9 and TRBJ1-3, the complete variable domain reads DTGVSQNPRHKITKRGQNVTFRCDPISEHNRLYWYRQTLGQGPEFLTYFQNEAQLEKSRLLSDRFSAERPKGSFSTLEIQRTEQGDSAMYLCASSLDQGFFGNTIYFGEGSWLTVV.

This clone was observed a handful of times. This chain connects TRBV25-1 to TRBJ1-1; D not resolved. Trimming pared 6 bases from V and 3 bases from J, leaving 20 bases between. Germline V lookup: CDR1 MGHDK, CDR2 SYGVNS. The CDR3 totals 16 residues. The DNA for the CDR3 is TGTGCCAGCAGACCAAATACGAGGTGGTTTTACACTGAAGCTTTCTTT. Translation: CASRPNTRWFYTEAFF.

The chain links TRBV6-5 to TRBJ2-7; D remains ambiguous. V lost 0 bases and J 2 bases, leaving 11 bases between the germline ends. The CDR3 length is 15 residues. Germline V lookup: CDR1 MNHEY, CDR2 SVGAGI. In DNA, the CDR3 is TGTGCCAGCAGTTACTCGGGCCGAGAAGCCTACGAGCAGTACTTC. Its translation: CASSYSGREAYEQYF.

Points on this clone: Other DNA sequences in this sample translate to the same CDR3. The chain recombines TRBV28 with TRBJ2-7; no clear D. The V end was cut by 5 bases, the J end by 2 bases, with 4 bases between. Germline CDR1 reads MDHEN; CDR2 reads SYDVKM. The CDR3 contains 11 residues. The CDR3 is CASSPAYEQYF. The CDR3 nucleotides are TGTGCCAGCAGTCCAGCCTACGAGCAGTACTTC.